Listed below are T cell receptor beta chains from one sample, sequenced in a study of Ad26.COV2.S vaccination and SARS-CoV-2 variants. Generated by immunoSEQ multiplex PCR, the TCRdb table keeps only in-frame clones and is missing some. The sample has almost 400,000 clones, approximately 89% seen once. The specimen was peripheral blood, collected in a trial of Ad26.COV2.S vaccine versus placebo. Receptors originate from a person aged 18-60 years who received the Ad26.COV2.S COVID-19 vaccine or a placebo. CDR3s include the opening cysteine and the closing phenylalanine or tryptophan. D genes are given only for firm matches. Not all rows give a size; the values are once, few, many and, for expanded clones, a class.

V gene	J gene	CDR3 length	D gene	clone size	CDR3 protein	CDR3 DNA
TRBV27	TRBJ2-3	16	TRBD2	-	CASSPRTSGNLHTQYF	TGTGCCAGCAGCCCCAGGACTAGCGGGAATCTCCATACGCAGTATTTT
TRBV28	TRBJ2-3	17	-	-	CASSSPTRLESTDTQYF	TGTGCCAGCAGTTCCCCGACTAGGTTGGAAAGCACAGATACGCAGTATTTT
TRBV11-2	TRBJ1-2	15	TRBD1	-	CASSPRQGRGYGYTF	TGTGCCAGCAGCCCCAGACAGGGTAGGGGCTATGGCTACACCTTC
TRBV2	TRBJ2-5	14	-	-	CASSELYRPETQYF	TGTGCCAGCAGTGAACTCTACAGACCAGAGACCCAGTACTTC
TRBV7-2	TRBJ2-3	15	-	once	CASSLDGGGTDTQYF	TGTGCCAGCAGCTTAGATGGCGGGGGCACAGATACGCAGTATTTT
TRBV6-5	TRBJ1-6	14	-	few	CASSQQGLNSPLHF	TGTGCCAGCAGTCAACAGGGTCTTAATTCACCCCTCCACTTT
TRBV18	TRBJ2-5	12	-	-	CASSPVGETQYF	TGTGCCAGCTCACCTGTTGGGGAGACCCAGTACTTC
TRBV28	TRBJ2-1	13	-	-	CATGTEKGGGQFF	TGTGCCACCGGGACAGAAAAGGGCGGGGGGCAGTTCTTC
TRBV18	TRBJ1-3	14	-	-	CASSPRESGNTIYF	TGTGCCAGCTCACCAAGGGAGTCTGGAAACACCATATATTTT
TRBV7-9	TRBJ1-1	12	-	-	CASSPQGTEAFF	TGTGCCAGCAGCCCACAGGGTACTGAAGCTTTCTTT
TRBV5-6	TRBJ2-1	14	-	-	CASSLGLASNEQFF	TGTGCCAGCAGCCTGGGACTCGCCTCCAATGAGCAGTTCTTC
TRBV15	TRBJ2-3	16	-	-	CATSRDQRPAGDTQYF	TGTGCCACCAGCAGAGATCAAAGACCAGCGGGAGATACGCAGTATTTT
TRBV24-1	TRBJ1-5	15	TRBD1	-	CATSDGGTANQPQHF	TGTGCCACCAGTGACGGGGGGACAGCCAATCAGCCCCAGCATTTT
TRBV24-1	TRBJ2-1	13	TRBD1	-	CATQGQVYNEQFF	TGTGCCACCCAGGGACAGGTTTACAATGAGCAGTTCTTC
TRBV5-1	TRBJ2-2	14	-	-	CASSFSGNTGELFF	TGCGCCAGCAGCTTCTCGGGGAACACCGGGGAGCTGTTTTTT
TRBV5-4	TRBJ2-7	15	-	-	CASSLAPGGFYEQYF	TGTGCCAGCAGCTTGGCGCCAGGGGGGTTCTACGAGCAGTACTTC
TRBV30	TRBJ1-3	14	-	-	CAWSVGVSGNTIYF	TGTGCCTGGAGTGTAGGGGTCTCTGGAAACACCATATATTTT
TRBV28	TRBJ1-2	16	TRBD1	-	CASTLGGTGLNYGYTF	TGTGCCAGCACCCTCGGGGGGACAGGCCTTAACTATGGCTACACCTTC
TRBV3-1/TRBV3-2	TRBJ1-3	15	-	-	CASSQEGGTGNTIYF	TGTGCCAGCAGCCAAGAAGGGGGGACTGGAAACACCATATATTTT
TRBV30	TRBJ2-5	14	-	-	CALKGVTIQETQYF	TGTGCCTTAAAGGGGGTTACAATCCAAGAGACCCAGTACTTC
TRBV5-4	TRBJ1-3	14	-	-	CASSLGSSGNTIYF	TGTGCCAGCAGCTTGGGCAGCTCTGGAAACACCATATATTTT
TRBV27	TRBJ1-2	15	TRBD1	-	CASSPWDRGPYGYTF	TGTGCCAGCAGTCCCTGGGACAGGGGGCCCTATGGCTACACCTTC